A selection of T cell receptor beta chains follows, all from one sample in a study of cytomegalovirus exposure and HLA in healthy donors. The data were produced by immunoSEQ multiplex PCR, yet TCRdb's version contains in-frame clones alone and is incomplete. In the table there are 200,000 to 250,000 clones, 75% to 90% of which are singletons. The sequenced sample consisted of PBMCs. All receptors derive from a woman in her thirties in good health and CMV-seropositive. Each CDR3 is given with its conserved first and last residue. The order of the fields is CDR3 length, J gene, D gene, clone size, V gene, CDR3 DNA, CDR3 protein. D genes are given only for firm matches. Clone size is stated in some rows and not others, as once, few, many or a class when expanded.

16 TRBJ2-2 TRBD2 . TRBV5-6 TGTGCCAGCAGCCCCGGACTAGCTGCGAACACCGGGGAGCTGTTTTTT CASSPGLAANTGELFF
14 TRBJ1-2 . . TRBV19 TGTGCCAGTAGTATGACGGAGACTAACTATGGCTACACCTTC CASSMTETNYGYTF
14 TRBJ1-1 . . TRBV6-4 TGTGCCAGCAGTGAACGGACAGAGAACACTGAAGCTTTCTTT CASSERTENTEAFF
15 TRBJ2-7 . . TRBV14 TGTGCCAGCAGCCAGTCGACGCTACTTCCCTACGAGCAGTACTTC CASSQSTLLPYEQYF
13 TRBJ1-1 . few TRBV13 TGTGCCAGCAGCACCGGGCAGACCACTGAAGCTTTCTTT CASSTGQTTEAFF
14 TRBJ2-6 . . TRBV6-1 TGTGCCAGCCTGATCCGCTCTGGGGCCAACGTCCTGACTTTC CASLIRSGANVLTF
15 TRBJ2-1 TRBD2 . TRBV19 TGTGCCAGTAGTATCGGGACTAGCGGGAGCAATGAGCAGTTCTTC CASSIGTSGSNEQFF
16 TRBJ2-5 TRBD2 . TRBV11-3 TGTGCCAGCAGCTTCCGGACTAGCCCGGACCAAGAGACCCAGTACTTC CASSFRTSPDQETQYF
15 TRBJ2-7 TRBD2 . TRBV15 TGTGCCACCAGCAGAGAGACTAGCGGGACCTACGAGCAGTACTTC CATSRETSGTYEQYF
17 TRBJ1-1 TRBD1 . TRBV27 TGTGCCAGCAGCCGTACTACAATTGGCAGGGGGCATACTGAAGCTTTCTTT CASSRTTIGRGHTEAFF
16 TRBJ1-2 . few TRBV7-9 TGTGCCAGCAGCTTGTGGACAGTACGCGGGTACTATGGCTACACCTTC CASSLWTVRGYYGYTF
13 TRBJ1-4 TRBD1 . TRBV7-9 TGTGCCATCCCAAGTTGGGACAGCGAAAAACTGTTTTTT CAIPSWDSEKLFF
18 TRBJ1-2 . . TRBV4-1 TGCGCCAGCAGCCAAGGGGACATAATTCGGGGCCGGGACTATGGCTACACCTTC CASSQGDIIRGRDYGYTF
13 TRBJ2-7 . . TRBV19 TGTGCCAGTAGTACCGGACGGCTATACGAGCAGTACTTC CASSTGRLYEQYF
15 TRBJ2-7 TRBD2 . TRBV5-1 TGCGCCACCCGGATTTCTAGCGGGGCCCTATACGAGCAGTACTTC CATRISSGALYEQYF
16 TRBJ2-1 TRBD1 . TRBV10-1 TGCGCCAGCAGTGATCCGGGACAGAATATCAACAATGAGCAGTTCTTC CASSDPGQNINNEQFF
14 TRBJ1-2 . . TRBV6-1 TGTGCCAGCAAGGGAGGAACCACATCTTATGGCTACACCTTC CASKGGTTSYGYTF
11 TRBJ2-7 . . TRBV7-9 TGTGCCAGCAGCTCAGGGACAGAGCAGTACTTC CASSSGTEQYF
18 TRBJ1-2 TRBD1 . TRBV7-2 TGTGCCAGCAGCCCCTTCGCAAGTGGACAGGGGCCTAACTATGGCTACACCTTC CASSPFASGQGPNYGYTF
15 TRBJ1-3 TRBD1 . TRBV6-5 TGTGCCAGCACAAGGACAGGGGGCCTCGGAAACACCATATATTTT CASTRTGGLGNTIYF
14 TRBJ1-2 . . TRBV28 TGTGCCAGCAATCCTGGGGGGGGAACGGTGGGCTACACCTTC CASNPGGGTVGYTF
15 TRBJ1-1 TRBD1 . TRBV11-2 TGTGCCAGCAGCACCAGGACAGGCTTGAACACTGAAGCTTTCTTT CASSTRTGLNTEAFF
13 TRBJ2-2 . few TRBV7-3 TGTGCCAGCAGCTTAACAGACACCGGGGAGCTGTTTTTT CASSLTDTGELFF
15 TRBJ2-1 . . TRBV5-1 TGCGCCAGCAGCCCGGCAACGGCAGTCTATTTTGAGCAGTTCTTC CASSPATAVYFEQFF
16 TRBJ1-2 TRBD1 . TRBV7-9 TGTGCCAGCAGCTTATATTCCCGGGACAGACGCTATGGCTACACCTTC CASSLYSRDRRYGYTF
14 TRBJ1-2 . . TRBV27 TGTGCCAGCAGTTTAGTCGGCAGCGGCTATGGCTACACCTTC CASSLVGSGYGYTF
15 TRBJ2-6 . . TRBV29-1 TGCAGCGTTGAAGAACGAGAAACTGGGGCCAACGTCCTGACTTTC CSVEERETGANVLTF
12 TRBJ1-2 . . TRBV28 TGTGCCAGCAGACAACAGGGATATGGCTACACCTTC CASRQQGYGYTF
16 TRBJ1-1 . . TRBV27 TGTGCCAGCAGTTTGACCCGGGGGAGGATGAACACTGAAGCTTTCTTT CASSLTRGRMNTEAFF
13 TRBJ2-7 TRBD1 . TRBV6-1 TGTGCCAGCAGTAACCGGGACAGGGGCGAGCAGTACTTC CASSNRDRGEQYF
16 TRBJ1-2 . once TRBV5-4 TGTGCCAGCAGCTTGGCCCATGGAGCCGACCTATATGGCTACACCTTC CASSLAHGADLYGYTF
11 TRBJ2-2 . few TRBV5-1 TGCGCCAGCAGCTTGGCCGGGGAGCTGTTTTTT CASSLAGELFF
15 TRBJ1-1 TRBD1 . TRBV5-1 TGCGCCAGCAGCTTGGGACAGGGAGTGAACACTGAAGCTTTCTTT CASSLGQGVNTEAFF
13 TRBJ1-5 . once TRBV25-1 TGTGCCAGCAGTGCAGGAAACTATCAGCCCCAGCATTTT CASSAGNYQPQHF
14 TRBJ1-2 . . TRBV5-1 TGCGCCAGCAGCCCTTCTCTAAGCGGGGTTGGCTACACCTTC CASSPSLSGVGYTF
15 TRBJ2-1 . . TRBV9 TGTGCCAGCAGCCCAGTAGTTGGTCCCTACAATGAGCAGTTCTTC CASSPVVGPYNEQFF
16 TRBJ2-1 . . TRBV7-9 TGTGCCAGCAGCCCAGTGGCGAGAATCTTGTGGAATGAGCAGTTCTTC CASSPVARILWNEQFF
14 TRBJ1-4 . . TRBV28 TGTGCCAGCACCCTCCAAGGGAGGAAGGAAAAACTGTTTTTT CASTLQGRKEKLFF
13 TRBJ1-4 . few TRBV5-4 TGTGCCAGCAGCTCGGGGCCGGATGAAAAACTGTTTTTT CASSSGPDEKLFF
15 TRBJ1-1 TRBD1 . TRBV5-1 TGCGCCAGCAGCACAGAGGACAGGCGATACACTGAAGCTTTCTTT CASSTEDRRYTEAFF
18 TRBJ1-5 TRBD1 . TRBV6-1 TGTGCCAGCAGTGGAATCCGGACAGGGGGTGATGGCAATCAGCCCCAGCATTTT CASSGIRTGGDGNQPQHF
11 TRBJ2-1 . . TRBV2 TGTGCCAGCAGGCCATACAATGAGCAGTTCTTC CASRPYNEQFF
15 TRBJ1-5 . . TRBV9 TGTGCCAGCAGCGTAGCAGGGGCCAGCAATCAGCCCCAGCATTTT CASSVAGASNQPQHF
12 TRBJ2-3 . . TRBV11-3 TGTGCCAGCAGCCCCTCCACAGATACGCAGTATTTT CASSPSTDTQYF
14 TRBJ1-3 . . TRBV15 TGTGCCACCAGCTGGGCGCTCTCTGGAAACACCATATATTTT CATSWALSGNTIYF
14 TRBJ2-3 . . TRBV5-1 TGCGCCAGCAGGTCAGCGGATAGCACAGATACGCAGTATTTT CASRSADSTDTQYF
15 TRBJ2-7 TRBD2 . TRBV30 TGTGCCTGGGCTAGCGGGAGGGTCCCCTCCTACGAGCAGTACTTC CAWASGRVPSYEQYF
13 TRBJ2-7 . . TRBV4-2 TGTGCCAGCAGCTCCCCTGGCAGCTACGAGCAGTACTTC CASSSPGSYEQYF